These 5 T cell receptor beta chains came from one sample sequenced in a study of cytotoxic CD8 clonotypes in ibrutinib-treated CLL. Sequencing used immunoSEQ multiplex PCR; TCRdb keeps in-frame clones, though not all of them. The repertoire holds around 200,000 clones, with more than 70% as singletons. The input for sequencing was PBMCs, taken after 12 months of ibrutinib treatment. These receptors were taken from a human donor with chronic lymphocytic leukemia.

The chain employs TRBV7-8 and TRBJ1-5; possibly TRBD1 for D (5 bases). The CDR3 extends over 16 amino acids. The V and J ends lost 5 bases and 1 base respectively, with 15 bases between them. Germline loops: CDR1 SGHVS, CDR2 FQNEAQ. The CDR3 region has the DNA TGTGCCAGCAGCGCATCGGGGGGTCTCAGCAATCAGCCCCAGCATTTT. Protein: CASSASGGLSNQPQHF.

This clone was found many times. This rearrangement joins TRBV9 to TRBJ2-7, with D tentatively TRBD2 (5 bases). Germline CDR1 and CDR2: SGDLS and YYNGEE. Between the trimmed V and J ends, which lost 4 bases and 7 bases, there was a span of 24 bases. The CDR3 is made up of 16 amino acids. The CDR3 sequence: CASSSRQDFPMGEQYF. For the CDR3, the DNA is TGTGCCAGCAGCTCCAGGCAGGACTTCCCGATGGGGGAGCAGTACTTC. Variable domain in full (rest from reference TRBV9 and TRBJ2-7): DSGVTQTPKHLITATGQRVTLRCSPRSGDLSVYWYQQSLDQGLQFLIQYYNGEERAKGNILERFSAQQFPDLHSELNLSSLELGDSALYFCASSSRQDFPMGEQYFGPGTRLTVT.

This chain links TRBV2 with TRBJ2-7, with no clear D. The V end lost 4 bases, the J end lost 7 bases, and 17 bases lay between the germline ends. This CDR3 has 14 amino acids. Germline values: CDR1 SNHLY, CDR2 FYNNEI. CDR3 residues: CASSARPVDGEQYF. The CDR3 coding sequence is TGTGCCAGCAGTGCCCGTCCCGTAGACGGAGAGCAGTACTTC.

The J gene is TRBJ2-3, the V gene TRBV7-3, with 11 positions matching TRBD2. CDR1 SGHTA and CDR2 FQGTGA come from the germline V gene. The CDR3 runs 15 residues. The trim removed 6 bases at V and 4 bases at J, leaving 6 bases unmatched. This CDR3 is CASSFGLAGSDTQYF. For the CDR3, the DNA is TGTGCCAGCAGTTTCGGACTAGCGGGCTCAGATACGCAGTATTTT. Combining the CDR3 with reference TRBV7-3 and TRBJ2-3 gives the whole variable domain GAGVSQTPSNKVTEKGKYVELRCDPISGHTALYWYRQSLGQGPEFLIYFQGTGAADDSGLPNDRFFAVRPEGSVSTLKIQRTERGDSAVYLCASSFGLAGSDTQYFGPGTRLTVL.

This clone was detected a few times. The genes are TRBV9 and TRBJ2-1, with unresolved D. Germline CDR1 reads SGDLS; CDR2 reads YYNGEE. There are 13 residues in the CDR3. V gave up 4 bases and J gave up 6 bases, with 11 bases separating them. The CDR3 DNA reads as TGTGCCAGCAGCCCCCGGTGGGGCAATGAGCAGTTCTTC. Its translation: CASSPRWGNEQFF.